One sample yielded the 9 T cell receptor beta chains listed below, sequenced in a study of blood T cell repertoires in COVID-19. Data came from immunoSEQ multiplex PCR; TCRdb stores just in-frame clones and leaves some out. In the table there are about 300,000 clones, around nine tenths of which are singletons. The sample consisted of PBMCs or T cells enriched from blood (not recorded which). The receptors were gathered from a woman between 50 and 59 years old who had been exposed to COVID-19.

The chain is built from TRBV20-1 and TRBJ2-1; 9 nucleotides agree with TRBD1. The CDR3 totals 14 residues. The germline V gene has CDR1 DFQATT and CDR2 SNEGSKA (reference sequence). V gave up 3 bases and J gave up 8 bases; unmatched junction bases: 8. The CDR3 region is CSASTDRGVDEQFF. The CDR3, as DNA: TGCAGTGCTAGTACGGACAGGGGTGTCGATGAGCAGTTCTTC.

The V call is TRBV24-1, the J call TRBJ2-1, with 11 bases matching TRBD1. Germline V gene lookup returns CDR1 KGHDR and CDR2 SFDVKD. V lost 2 bases to trimming and J lost 5 bases; unmatched junction nucleotides: 10. CDR3 length equals 18 residues. The CDR3 region is CATSDSRADRGPHNEQFF. In DNA form, the CDR3 reads TGTGCCACCAGTGATTCCCGAGCGGACAGGGGGCCCCACAATGAGCAGTTCTTC.

V and J are TRBV16 and TRBJ1-4, with TRBD1 matching 7 bases. The V gene end was trimmed by 2 bases and the J gene end by 16 bases; junction bases not matched to a gene: 13. The germline CDR1 and CDR2 sequences are KGHSY and FQNENV. This CDR3 region has 14 residues. The DNA of the CDR3 is TGTGCCAGCAGCCAAACCGGGACAGCGAACTACGGGTTTTTT. This encodes CASSQTGTANYGFF.

The chain recombines TRBV3-1 (or the pseudogene TRBV3-2) with TRBJ1-2; the D gene is possibly TRBD1 (5 bases). The V and J ends lost 5 bases and 4 bases respectively, with 17 bases between them. CDR1 is LGHDT and CDR2 is YNNKEL in the germline V gene (reference sequence). The CDR3 spans 15 residues. In nucleotides, the CDR3 is TGTGCCAGCAGCGAAAGGCGGGGGGAATCCTATGGCTACACCTTC. Encoded protein: CASSERRGESYGYTF.

The rearrangement links TRBV3-1 (or the pseudogene TRBV3-2) to TRBJ1-6; TRBD1 agrees at 8 bases. Losses at the gene ends were 0 bases for V and 6 bases for J; bases not matched to a gene: 1. The V gene's germline CDR1 is LGHDT and CDR2 YNNKEL (reference sequence). This CDR3 has 15 amino acids. CDR3 DNA sequence: TGTGCCAGCAGCCAAGAGCAGGGGGCTAATTCACCCCTCCACTTT. Amino acids: CASSQEQGANSPLHF.

This chain joins TRBV5-1 and TRBJ2-1; 13 bases are a match to TRBD2. The CDR3 runs 16 residues. The J segment lost 4 bases and the V segment lost 4 bases, leaving 5 bases of the junction unmatched. Germline CDR1 SGHRS, CDR2 YFSETQ. CDR3 region: CASSQGTSGDYNEQFF. For the CDR3, the DNA is TGCGCCAGCAGCCAAGGGACTAGCGGGGATTACAATGAGCAGTTCTTC. Combining the CDR3 with reference TRBV5-1 and TRBJ2-1 gives the whole variable domain KAGVTQTPRYLIKTRGQQVTLSCSPISGHRSVSWYQQTPGQGLQFLFEYFSETQRNKGNFPGRFSGRQFSNSRSEMNVSTLELGDSALYLCASSQGTSGDYNEQFFGPGTRLTVL.

V and J are TRBV2 and TRBJ2-1, with TRBD1 matching 12 bases. Per the germline V gene, CDR1 is SNHLY and CDR2 is FYNNEI. Trimming at V came to 8 bases and at J to 7 bases, leaving 6 bases not matched to a gene. The CDR3 consists of 14 residues. The CDR3 loop is CASRWDRGQNEQFF. The CDR3 DNA reads as TGTGCCAGCCGTTGGGACAGGGGGCAGAATGAGCAGTTCTTC.

The V call is TRBV10-3, the J call TRBJ2-1; tentatively, D is TRBD2 (6 bases). Germline values: CDR1 ENHRY, CDR2 SYGVKD. This CDR3 is 14 amino acids long. V was pared by 3 bases and J by 6 bases, with 12 bases between. As DNA, the CDR3 is TGTGCCATCAGTGACCGGGGGACTGGCAATGAGCAGTTCTTC. This codes for CAISDRGTGNEQFF.

The chain uses TRBV7-9 and TRBJ2-1; 9 bases are a match to TRBD2. The ends lost 4 bases at V and 3 bases at J; junction bases unmatched: 4. In germline, CDR1 is SEHNR, CDR2 FQNEAQ (reference sequence). The CDR3 spans 15 residues. This CDR3 is CASSWGLALYNEQFF. The CDR3 DNA reads as TGTGCCAGCAGCTGGGGACTAGCCCTCTACAATGAGCAGTTCTTC.